The TCR beta chain under discussion was sequenced for a study of OX40 agonist ivuxolimab in advanced cancers. Study-wide results and caveats: CD4+ and CD8+ T cells in blood underwent clonal expansion by week 6 at 0.1 to 3.0 mg/kg.

Excluded were patients having autoimmune disease history or systemic immunosuppression. Patients had blood sampled at baseline and again on cycle 4 day 1 and cycle 7 day 1. Germline V gene data show CDR1 as SQVTM and CDR2 as ANQGSEA. The CDR3 has 12 amino acids. Trimming shortened V by 7 bases and J by 2 bases, and 10 bases separated the two germline ends. Worth noting for this clone: Its specificity is unknown.

The assay was immunoSEQ multiplex PCR, and TCRdb's table has in-frame clones only and misses some. The table has about 80,000 clones, 80% to 90% seen once. The TCR was taken from an adult with an advanced solid tumor such as melanoma, head and neck, liver or kidney cancer. The V call is TRBV29-1, the J call TRBJ2-3; a possible D gene is TRBD2 (6 bases). Sequencing was performed on CD4+ or CD8+ T cells sorted from blood, taken in a trial of the OX40 agonist ivuxolimab. The CDR3: CSASVLTDTQYF. CDR3 coding DNA: TGCAGCGCTAGCGTTCTCACAGATACGCAGTATTTT.